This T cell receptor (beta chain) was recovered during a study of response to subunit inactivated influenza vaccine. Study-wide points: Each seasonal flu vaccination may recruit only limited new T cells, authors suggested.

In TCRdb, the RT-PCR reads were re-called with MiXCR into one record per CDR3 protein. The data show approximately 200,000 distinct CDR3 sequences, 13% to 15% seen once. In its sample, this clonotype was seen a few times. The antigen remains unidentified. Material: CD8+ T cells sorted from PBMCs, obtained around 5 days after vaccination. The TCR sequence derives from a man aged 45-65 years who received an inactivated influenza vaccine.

The CDR3 DNA reads TGCAGCTCCGGGGGCTACACTGAAGCTTTCTTT. It specifies CSSGGYTEAFF. The chain joins TRBV29-1 to TRBJ1-1, with a weak D call TRBD1 (6 bases). Germline CDR1 is SQVTM and CDR2 is ANQGSEA. The length of the CDR3 is 11 residues. Trimming cost V 8 bases and J 3 bases, with 10 bases left between them.